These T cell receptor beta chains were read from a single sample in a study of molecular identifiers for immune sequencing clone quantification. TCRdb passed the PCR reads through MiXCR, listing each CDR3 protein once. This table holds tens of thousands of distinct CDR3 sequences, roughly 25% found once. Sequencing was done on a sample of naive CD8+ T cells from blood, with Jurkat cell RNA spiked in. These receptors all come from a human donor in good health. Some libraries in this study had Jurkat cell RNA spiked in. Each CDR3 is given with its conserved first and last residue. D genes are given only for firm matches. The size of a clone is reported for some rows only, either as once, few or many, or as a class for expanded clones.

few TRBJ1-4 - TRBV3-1 CASSPHQGQKLFF TGTGCCAGCAGCCCGCACCAGGGGCAAAAACTGTTTTTT
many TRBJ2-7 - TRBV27 CASTWAGSYEQYF TGTGCCAGCACTTGGGCGGGGTCCTACGAGCAGTACTTC
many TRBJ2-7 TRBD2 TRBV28 CASSLGLASHEQYF TGTGCCAGCAGCCTGGGACTAGCGTCCCACGAGCAGTACTTC
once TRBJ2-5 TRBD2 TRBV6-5 CASSFETSGRAVETQYF TGTGCCAGCAGCTTCGAGACTAGCGGGAGGGCCGTAGAGACCCAGTACTTC
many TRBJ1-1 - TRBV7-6 CASSPGLAGGSETEAFF TGTGCCAGCAGCCCCGGGCTAGCGGGGGGCTCGGAAACTGAAGCTTTCTTT
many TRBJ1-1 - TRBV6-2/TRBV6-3 CASSYGGPAEAFF TGTGCCAGCAGTTACGGGGGTCCGGCTGAAGCTTTCTTT
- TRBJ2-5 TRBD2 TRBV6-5 CASSYGRASGKETQYF TGTGCCAGCAGTTACGGGCGGGCTAGCGGGAAAGAGACCCAGTACTTC
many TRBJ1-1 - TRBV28 CASSFGQLNTEAFF TGTGCCAGCAGTTTTGGCCAGTTGAACACTGAAGCTTTCTTT
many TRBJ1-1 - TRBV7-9 CASTQQGPMQGTEAFF TGTGCCAGCACACAACAGGGACCAATGCAGGGCACTGAAGCTTTCTTT
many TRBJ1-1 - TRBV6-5 CASSYGHNTEAFF TGTGCCAGCAGTTACGGGCATAACACTGAAGCTTTCTTT
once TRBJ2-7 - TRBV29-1 CSALVEGPYEQYF TGCAGCGCCCTCGTCGAGGGCCCGTACGAGCAGTACTTC
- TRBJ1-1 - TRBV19 CASSHAWGTEAFF TGTGCCAGTAGTCATGCCTGGGGGACTGAAGCTTTCTTT
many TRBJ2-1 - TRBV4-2 CASSGRYNEQFF TGTGCCAGCAGCGGGCGGTACAATGAGCAGTTCTTC